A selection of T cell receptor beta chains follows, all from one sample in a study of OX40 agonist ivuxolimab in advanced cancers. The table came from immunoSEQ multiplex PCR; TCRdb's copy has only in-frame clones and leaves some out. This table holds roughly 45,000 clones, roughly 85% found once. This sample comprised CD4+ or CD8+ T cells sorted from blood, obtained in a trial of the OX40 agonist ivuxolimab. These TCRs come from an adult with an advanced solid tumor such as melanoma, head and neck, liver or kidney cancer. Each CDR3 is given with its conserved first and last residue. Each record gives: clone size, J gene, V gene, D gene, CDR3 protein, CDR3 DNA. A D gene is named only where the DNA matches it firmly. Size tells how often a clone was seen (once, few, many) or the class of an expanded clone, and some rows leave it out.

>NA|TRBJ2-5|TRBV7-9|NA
CASSLWGPWETQYF
TGTGCCAGCAGCTTGTGGGGGCCCTGGGAGACCCAGTACTTC
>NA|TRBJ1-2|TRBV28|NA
CASSYPTGPANYGYTF
TGTGCCAGCAGTTATCCCACAGGACCCGCTAACTATGGCTACACCTTC
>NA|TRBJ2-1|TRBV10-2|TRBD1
CASRKTGATYNEQFF
TGCGCCAGCCGCAAGACAGGGGCTACCTACAATGAGCAGTTCTTC
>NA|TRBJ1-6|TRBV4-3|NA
CASSQDSNSPLHF
TGCGCCAGCAGCCAAGATAGTAATTCACCCCTCCACTTT
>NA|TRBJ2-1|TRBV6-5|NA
CASSYGGASYNEQFF
TGTGCCAGCAGTTACGGGGGGGCCTCCTACAATGAGCAGTTCTTC
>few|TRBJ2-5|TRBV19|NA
CAITGDRQETQYF
TGTGCCATTACGGGGGACCGCCAAGAGACCCAGTACTTC
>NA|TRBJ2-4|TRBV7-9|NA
CASSLGGNIQYF
TGTGCCAGCAGCCTGGGCGGAAACATTCAGTACTTC
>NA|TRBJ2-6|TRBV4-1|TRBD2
CASSQVAGGTGANVLTF
TGCGCCAGCAGCCAAGTCGCGGGGGGAACTGGGGCCAACGTCCTGACTTTC
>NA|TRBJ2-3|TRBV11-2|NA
CASSPGVGTDTQYF
TGTGCCAGCAGCCCCGGGGTGGGCACAGATACGCAGTATTTT
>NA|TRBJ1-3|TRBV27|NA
CASSARVSGNTIYF
TGTGCCAGCAGTGCCAGGGTATCTGGAAACACCATATATTTT
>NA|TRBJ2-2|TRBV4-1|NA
CASSQSVTNTGELFF
TGCGCCAGCAGCCAGTCAGTAACGAACACCGGGGAGCTGTTTTTT
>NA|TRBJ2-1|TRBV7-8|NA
CASSLKERPQFF
TGTGCCAGCAGCCTAAAAGAGAGACCGCAGTTCTTC
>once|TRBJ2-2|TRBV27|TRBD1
CASSFLTGGAGELFF
TGTGCCAGCAGTTTCCTGACAGGGGGTGCCGGGGAGCTGTTTTTT
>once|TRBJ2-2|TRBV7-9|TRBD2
CARAEGGTTTGELFF
TGTGCCAGAGCGGAGGGCGGGACTACCACCGGGGAGCTGTTTTTT
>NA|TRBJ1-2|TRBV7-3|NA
CASSSPGETHYGYTF
TGTGCCAGCAGCTCCCCTGGGGAAACACACTATGGCTACACCTTC
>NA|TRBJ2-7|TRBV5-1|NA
CASTPAQGSYEQYF
TGCGCCAGCACCCCCGCCCAGGGTTCCTACGAGCAGTACTTC
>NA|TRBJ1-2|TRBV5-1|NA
CASSADSPDYYGYTF
TGCGCCAGCAGCGCCGACAGTCCTGACTACTATGGCTACACCTTC
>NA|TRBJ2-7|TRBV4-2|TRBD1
CASSPPGGDSSYEQYF
TGTGCCAGCAGCCCCCCGGGTGGGGACAGCTCCTACGAGCAGTACTTC
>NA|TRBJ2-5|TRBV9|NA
CASSAGHFQETQYF
TGTGCCAGCAGCGCCGGACACTTTCAAGAGACCCAGTACTTC
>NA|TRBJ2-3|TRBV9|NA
CASSVLDSLRNAQYF
TGTGCCAGCAGCGTATTGGACAGTCTCCGGAATGCGCAGTATTTT
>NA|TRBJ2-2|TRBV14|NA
CASSQTRVNTGELFF
TGTGCCAGCAGCCAAACCAGGGTGAACACCGGGGAGCTGTTTTTT
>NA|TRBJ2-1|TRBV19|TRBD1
CASSIIWGQGAASSYNEQFF
TGTGCCAGTAGTATTATTTGGGGACAGGGGGCGGCGAGCTCCTACAATGAGCAGTTCTTC
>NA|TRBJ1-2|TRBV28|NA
CASSLGQGGGYTF
TGTGCCAGCAGCCTCGGCCAGGGTGGTGGCTACACCTTC
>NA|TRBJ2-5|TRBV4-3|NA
CASSQGTGPGETQYF
TGCGCCAGCAGCCAAGGAACCGGCCCAGGGGAGACCCAGTACTTC
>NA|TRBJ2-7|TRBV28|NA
CASSLWGVTGTIYEQYF
TGTGCCAGCAGCCTGTGGGGGGTGACAGGGACCATCTACGAGCAGTACTTC
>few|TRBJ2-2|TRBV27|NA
CASSLTTLLEGDTGELFF
TGTGCCAGCAGTTTAACGACCCTCCTGGAGGGGGACACCGGGGAGCTGTTTTTT
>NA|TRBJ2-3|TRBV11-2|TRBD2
CASSLLAGAFTDTQYF
TGTGCCAGCAGCCTCCTAGCGGGGGCCTTCACAGATACGCAGTATTTT
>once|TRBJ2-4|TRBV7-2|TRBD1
CASSFGTGENIQYF
TGTGCCAGCAGCTTCGGGACAGGGGAAAACATTCAGTACTTC
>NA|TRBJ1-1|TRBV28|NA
CASSLLGVAFF
TGTGCCAGCAGTTTATTGGGGGTAGCTTTCTTT
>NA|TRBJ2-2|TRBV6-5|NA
CASSYSTGELFF
TGTGCCAGCAGTTACTCGACAGGGGAGCTGTTTTTT
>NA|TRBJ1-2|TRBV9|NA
CASRMSGHPLAF
TGTGCCAGCAGGATGTCGGGACACCCGTTAGCCTTC
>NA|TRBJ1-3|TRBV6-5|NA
CASGMDSAWGNTIYF
TGTGCCAGCGGAATGGACTCAGCCTGGGGAAACACCATATATTTT
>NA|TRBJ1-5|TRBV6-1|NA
CAISESRGNNQPQHF
TGTGCCATCAGTGAAAGTCGGGGGAACAATCAGCCCCAGCATTTT
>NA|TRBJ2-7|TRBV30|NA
CAWNPDEDTYEQYF
TGTGCCTGGAATCCTGACGAGGACACCTACGAGCAGTACTTC
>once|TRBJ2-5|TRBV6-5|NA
CASSLASTKTQYF
TGTGCCAGCAGTTTGGCCAGTACAAAGACCCAGTACTTC
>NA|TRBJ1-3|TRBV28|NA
CASSLSNPAGNTIYF
TGTGCCAGCAGTTTATCCAATCCGGCTGGAAACACCATATATTTT
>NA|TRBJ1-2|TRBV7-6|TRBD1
CASSLYPGQGNGYTF
TGTGCCAGCAGCTTATACCCCGGACAGGGGAATGGCTACACCTTC
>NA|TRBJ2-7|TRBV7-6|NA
CASSLGDEQYF
TGTGCCAGCAGCTTAGGGGACGAGCAGTACTTC
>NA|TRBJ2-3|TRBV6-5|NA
CASSYSEGPDTQYF
TGTGCCAGCAGTTACTCCGAGGGACCAGATACGCAGTATTTT